The rows below give T cell receptor beta chains drawn from one sample of a study of blood T cell repertoires in COVID-19. Assay used: immunoSEQ multiplex PCR; TCRdb lists only in-frame clones, some missing. The sample has about 350,000 clones, approximately 89% seen once; the top ten hold around 3.9%. Sequenced material: peripheral blood. The receptors were gathered from a woman between 55 and 75 years old with COVID-19, enrolled during active disease. Both conserved end residues are part of each CDR3. Each record gives: V gene, clone size, D gene, J gene, CDR3 protein, CDR3 DNA. The D gene is left open where the match is weak. Size is stated for part of the rows, as once, few or many counts, or as a class when the clone is expanded.

V: TRBV6-6; size: NA; D: NA; J: TRBJ1-1; CDR3: CASSYSLAGESEAFF; DNA: TGTGCCAGCAGTTACTCACTGGCGGGGGAGAGTGAAGCTTTCTTT
V: TRBV4-2; size: NA; D: TRBD1; J: TRBJ1-4; CDR3: CASSQPQAGQGGEKLFF; DNA: TGTGCCAGCAGCCAGCCCCAAGCTGGACAGGGGGGGGAAAAACTGTTTTTT
V: TRBV2; size: NA; D: TRBD1; J: TRBJ1-1; CDR3: CASRGTGEPEAFF; DNA: TGTGCCAGCAGGGGGACAGGGGAGCCTGAAGCTTTCTTT
V: TRBV15; size: NA; D: TRBD2; J: TRBJ2-3; CDR3: CATSLTLAGAGYF; DNA: TGTGCCACCAGCCTTACCCTAGCGGGGGCCGGGTATTTT
V: TRBV11-2; size: NA; D: NA; J: TRBJ1-2; CDR3: CASSLGDYGYTF; DNA: TGTGCCAGCAGCTTAGGCGACTATGGCTACACCTTC
V: TRBV19; size: NA; D: TRBD1; J: TRBJ1-2; CDR3: CASSIGQGWGYTF; DNA: TGTGCCAGTAGTATTGGACAGGGTTGGGGCTACACCTTC
V: TRBV18; size: NA; D: TRBD1; J: TRBJ1-2; CDR3: CASSPVDRTDGYTF; DNA: TGTGCCAGCTCACCGGTGGACAGGACGGATGGCTACACCTTC
V: TRBV24-1; size: NA; D: TRBD1; J: TRBJ1-2; CDR3: CATRQAGGFGYTF; DNA: TGTGCCACTCGCCAAGCAGGGGGCTTTGGCTACACCTTC
V: TRBV6-6; size: NA; D: NA; J: TRBJ2-1; CDR3: CASSLPSLSGEQFF; DNA: TGTGCCAGCAGTCTTCCGTCACTAAGCGGGGAGCAGTTCTTC
V: TRBV11-2; size: NA; D: NA; J: TRBJ2-7; CDR3: CASSRSGTSYEQYF; DNA: TGTGCCAGCAGCCGTTCGGGGACATCCTACGAGCAGTACTTC
V: TRBV11-2; size: NA; D: NA; J: TRBJ2-7; CDR3: CASSLVQGSYEQYF; DNA: TGTGCCAGCAGCCTCGTACAGGGTTCCTACGAGCAGTACTTC
V: TRBV2; size: many; D: NA; J: TRBJ1-4; CDR3: CASSEKRAFGGEKLFF; DNA: TGTGCCAGCAGTGAAAAACGGGCCTTTGGAGGGGAAAAACTGTTTTTT